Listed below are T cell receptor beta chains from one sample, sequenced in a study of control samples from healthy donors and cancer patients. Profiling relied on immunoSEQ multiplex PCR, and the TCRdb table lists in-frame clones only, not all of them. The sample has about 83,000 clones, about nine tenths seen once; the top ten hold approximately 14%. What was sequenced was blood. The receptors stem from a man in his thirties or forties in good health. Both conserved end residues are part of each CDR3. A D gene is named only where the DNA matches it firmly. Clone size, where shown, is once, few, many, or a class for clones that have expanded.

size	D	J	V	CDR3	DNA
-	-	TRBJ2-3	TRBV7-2	CASSRTYTDTQYF	TGTGCCAGCAGCCGGACTTACACAGATACGCAGTATTTT
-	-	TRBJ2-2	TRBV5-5	CASRADVAGTGELFF	TGTGCCAGCAGGGCGGACGTGGCCGGCACCGGGGAGCTGTTTTTT
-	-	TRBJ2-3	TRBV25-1	CASSEWSLTDTQYF	TGTGCCAGCAGTGAATGGTCACTCACAGATACGCAGTATTTT
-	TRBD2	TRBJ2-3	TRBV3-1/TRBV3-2	CASSQDEAGLGTDTQYF	TGTGCCAGCAGCCAAGATGAAGCGGGACTCGGCACAGATACGCAGTATTTT
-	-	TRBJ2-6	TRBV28	CAHGGRLSSGANVLTF	TGTGCCCACGGCGGCAGGTTAAGCTCTGGGGCCAACGTCCTGACTTTC
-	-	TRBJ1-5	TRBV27	CASSTERSNQPQHF	TGTGCCAGCAGTACCGAGAGGAGCAATCAGCCCCAGCATTTT
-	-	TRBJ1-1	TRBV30	CAWSVRAEAFF	TGTGCCTGGAGTGTAAGGGCTGAAGCTTTCTTT
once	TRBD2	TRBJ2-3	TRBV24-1	CATSDPTSGGTDTQYF	TGTGCCACCAGTGACCCCACTAGCGGGGGGACAGATACGCAGTATTTT
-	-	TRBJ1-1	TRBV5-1	CASSPLGTVNTEAFF	TGCGCCAGCAGCCCCCTAGGGACGGTTAACACTGAAGCTTTCTTT
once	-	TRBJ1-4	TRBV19	CASSTTTGLANEKLFF	TGTGCCAGTAGTACAACGACAGGTCTAGCTAATGAAAAACTGTTTTTT
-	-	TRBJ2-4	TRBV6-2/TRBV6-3	CASSYSGGAKNIQYF	TGTGCCAGCAGTTACTCGGGGGGAGCCAAAAACATTCAGTACTTC
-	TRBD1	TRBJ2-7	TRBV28	CASPGPSTGAYEQYF	TGTGCCAGCCCCGGGCCCTCCACAGGGGCTTACGAGCAGTACTTC
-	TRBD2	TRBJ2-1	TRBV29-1	CSVLPRLAGAQSYNEQFF	TGCAGCGTCCTCCCCAGACTAGCGGGGGCCCAATCCTACAATGAGCAGTTCTTC
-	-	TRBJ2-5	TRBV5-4	CASNEQGRETQYF	TGTGCCAGCAACGAACAGGGACGAGAGACCCAGTACTTC
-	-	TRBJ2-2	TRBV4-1	CASSQDEGFLNTGELFF	TGCGCCAGCAGCCAAGATGAGGGCTTTTTGAACACCGGGGAGCTGTTTTTT
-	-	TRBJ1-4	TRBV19	CATNRVGGSELFF	TGTGCCACCAACAGAGTGGGGGGTTCAGAACTGTTTTTT
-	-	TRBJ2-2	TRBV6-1	CASSELHPTGELFF	TGTGCCAGCAGTGAACTACACCCCACCGGGGAGCTGTTTTTT
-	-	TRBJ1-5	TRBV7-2	CASSPNQVMFDQPQHF	TGTGCCAGCAGCCCAAATCAGGTCATGTTTGATCAGCCCCAGCATTTT
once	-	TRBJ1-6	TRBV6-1	CASSGSTGPNFILGNSPLHF	TGTGCCAGCAGTGGGTCGACAGGACCTAATTTCATCCTAGGTAATTCACCCCTCCACTTT
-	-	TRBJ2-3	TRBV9	CASSDTKSTDTQYF	TGTGCCAGCAGCGATACTAAAAGCACAGATACGCAGTATTTT
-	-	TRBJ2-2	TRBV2	CASREDYTGELFF	TGTGCCAGCAGGGAGGATTACACCGGGGAGCTGTTTTTT
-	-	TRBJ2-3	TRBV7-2	CASSLRFDGTDTQYF	TGTGCCAGCAGCTTACGATTTGACGGTACAGATACGCAGTATTTT
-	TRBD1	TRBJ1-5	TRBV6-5	CASSSTGRHQHF	TGTGCCAGCAGTTCGACAGGGAGGCACCAGCATTTT
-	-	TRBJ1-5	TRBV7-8	CASSPSRGQNQPQHF	TGTGCCAGCAGCCCCAGCCGGGGACAAAATCAGCCCCAGCATTTT
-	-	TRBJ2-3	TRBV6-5	CASNLASRHSDTQYF	TGTGCCAGCAACCTAGCGTCAAGACATTCAGATACGCAGTATTTT
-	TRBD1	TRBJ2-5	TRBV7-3	CASSWGQEETQYF	TGTGCCAGCAGCTGGGGACAGGAAGAGACCCAGTACTTC
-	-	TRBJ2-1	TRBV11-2	CASSLTRTNEQFF	TGTGCCAGCAGCTTGACTAGGACTAATGAGCAGTTCTTC
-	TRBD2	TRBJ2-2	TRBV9	CASSVVAGGYTGELFF	TGTGCCAGCAGCGTAGTGGCGGGAGGGTACACCGGGGAGCTGTTTTTT